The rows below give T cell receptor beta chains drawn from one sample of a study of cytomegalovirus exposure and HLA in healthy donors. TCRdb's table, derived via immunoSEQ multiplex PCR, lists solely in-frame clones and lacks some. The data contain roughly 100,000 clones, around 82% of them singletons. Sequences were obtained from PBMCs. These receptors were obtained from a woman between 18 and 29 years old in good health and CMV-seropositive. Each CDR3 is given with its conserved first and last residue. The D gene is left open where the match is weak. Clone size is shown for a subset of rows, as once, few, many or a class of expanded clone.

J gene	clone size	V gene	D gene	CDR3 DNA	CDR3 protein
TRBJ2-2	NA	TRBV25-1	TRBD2	TGTGCCAGCAGTGAGCGGGAGGTGGCCGGGGAGCTGTTTTTT	CASSEREVAGELFF
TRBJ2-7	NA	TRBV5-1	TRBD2	TGCGCCAGCAGCCCACAAGGGCTAGCGGGGACCTACGAGCAGTACTTC	CASSPQGLAGTYEQYF
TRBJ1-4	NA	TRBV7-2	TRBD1	TGTGCCAGCAAAAGGGACAGGGGGTTCGAAAAACTGTTTTTT	CASKRDRGFEKLFF
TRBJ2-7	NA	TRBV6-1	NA	TGTGCCAGCAGTGTCCAGGGGTCCTACGAGCAGTACTTC	CASSVQGSYEQYF
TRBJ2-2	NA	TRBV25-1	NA	TGTGCCAGCAGTGGCTGGAGTATGGGGCTTAACACCGGGGAGCTGTTTTTT	CASSGWSMGLNTGELFF
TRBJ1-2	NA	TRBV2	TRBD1	TGTGCCAGCAGGGGGACAGCTGCTTATGGCTACACCTTC	CASRGTAAYGYTF
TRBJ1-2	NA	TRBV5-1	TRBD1	TGCGCCAGCAGCTTGTCCGGGACAGGGGGCTTGGAGAACTATGGCTACACCTTC	CASSLSGTGGLENYGYTF
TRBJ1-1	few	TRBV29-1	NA	TGCAGCGTTGATGATCCCAGGGTGACTGAAGCTTTCTTT	CSVDDPRVTEAFF
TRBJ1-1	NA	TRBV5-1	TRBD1	TGCGCCAGCAGCTTGGTAGGGACAGGGATAGATGAAGCTTTCTTT	CASSLVGTGIDEAFF
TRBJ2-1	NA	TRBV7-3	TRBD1	TGTGCCAGCAGCTGGGGACAGTCCAATGAGCAGTTCTTC	CASSWGQSNEQFF
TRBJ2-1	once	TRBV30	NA	TGTGCCTGGAGCATAATCCAGGGGATTGAGCAGTTCTTC	CAWSIIQGIEQFF
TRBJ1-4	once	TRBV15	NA	TGTGCCACCAGCACCCGGGAGCGCGATGAAAAACTGTTTTTT	CATSTRERDEKLFF
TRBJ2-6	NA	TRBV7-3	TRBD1	TGTGCCAGCAGCTTGGGACAGGGGGCGCCAGGGGCCAACGTCCTGACTTTC	CASSLGQGAPGANVLTF
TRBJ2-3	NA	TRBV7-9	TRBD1	TGTGCCAGCAGTTCGACAGGGGAACGGGATGGTACGCAGTATTTT	CASSSTGERDGTQYF
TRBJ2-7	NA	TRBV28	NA	TGTGCCAGCAGTTTATTCGGTCCCATCTACGAGCAGTACTTC	CASSLFGPIYEQYF
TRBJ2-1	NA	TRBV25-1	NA	TGTGCCACTCGGACTTTTAGCCCCAATGAGCAGTTCTTC	CATRTFSPNEQFF
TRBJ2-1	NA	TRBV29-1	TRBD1	TGCAGCGCGCCGGACAGGGCCTACAATGAGCAGTTCTTC	CSAPDRAYNEQFF
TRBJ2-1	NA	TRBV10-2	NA	TGCGCCAGCAGTGACTGGGCGTCCTACAATGAGCAGTTCTTC	CASSDWASYNEQFF
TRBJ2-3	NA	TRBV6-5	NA	TGTGCCAGCGCGATGGGCCCCACAGATACGCAGTATTTT	CASAMGPTDTQYF
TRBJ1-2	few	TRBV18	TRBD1	TGTGCCAGCTCAACGAGCATGACAGGGGATCAGGATGGCTACACCTTC	CASSTSMTGDQDGYTF
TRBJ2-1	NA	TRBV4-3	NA	TGCGCCAGCAGCCAAGATCGAGTCCAGCAGTTCTTC	CASSQDRVQQFF
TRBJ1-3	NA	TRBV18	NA	TGTGCCAGCTCACCCCCTGGGAGACACTCTGGAAACACCATATATTTT	CASSPPGRHSGNTIYF
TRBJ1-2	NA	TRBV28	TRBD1	TGTGCCAGCACCCCTCCTGACAGGGTTGTCTATGGCTACACCTTC	CASTPPDRVVYGYTF
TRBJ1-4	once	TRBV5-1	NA	TGCGCCAGCAGCCTCGGGACAAGCAATGAAAAACTGTTTTTT	CASSLGTSNEKLFF
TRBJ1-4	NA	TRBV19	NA	TGTGCCAGTAGTATAACCAGGCGTCCTGAAAAACTGTTTTTT	CASSITRRPEKLFF
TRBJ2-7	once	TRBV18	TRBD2	TGTGCCAGCTCCAGCGGGGGGACCGAGCAGTACTTC	CASSSGGTEQYF
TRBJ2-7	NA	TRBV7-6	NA	TGTGCCAGCAGCTTAGCGGCAGGGGCCTACGAGCAGTACTTC	CASSLAAGAYEQYF
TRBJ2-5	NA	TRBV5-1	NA	TGCGCCAGCAGCTTGGGGGACACTGAAGAGACCCAGTACTTC	CASSLGDTEETQYF
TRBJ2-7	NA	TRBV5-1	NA	TGCGCCAGCAGCACAGGGCTCCACTCCTACGAGCAGTACTTC	CASSTGLHSYEQYF
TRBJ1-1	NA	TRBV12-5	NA	TGTGCTAGTGGTTTGGGAGTTGGTGACACTGAAGCTTTCTTT	CASGLGVGDTEAFF
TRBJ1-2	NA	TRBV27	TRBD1	TGTGCCAGCAGTTCCCAGGGGGATGGCTACACCTTC	CASSSQGDGYTF
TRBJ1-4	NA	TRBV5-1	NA	TGCGCCAGCAGCCCGGGTGTACAAACTAATGAAAAACTGTTTTTT	CASSPGVQTNEKLFF
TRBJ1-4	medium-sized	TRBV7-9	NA	TGTGCCAGCAGCTTTGGCCAGGGTAATGAAAAACTGTTTTTT	CASSFGQGNEKLFF
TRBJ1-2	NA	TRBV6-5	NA	TGTGCCAGCAGTGCCGGGTACGGATATGGCTACACCTTC	CASSAGYGYGYTF
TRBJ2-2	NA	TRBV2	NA	TGTGCCAGCAAAGAACCGGGGGTGACCGTCGGGGAGCTGTTTTTT	CASKEPGVTVGELFF
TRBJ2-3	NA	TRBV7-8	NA	TGTGCCAGCAGCCCGGGGGGCCCACACACAGATACGCAGTATTTT	CASSPGGPHTDTQYF
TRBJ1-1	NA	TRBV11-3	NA	TGTGCCAGCAGCTTAGGTCCCCATGGAGTCTCTACTGAAGCTTTCTTT	CASSLGPHGVSTEAFF
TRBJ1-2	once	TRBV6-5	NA	TGTGCCAGCAGTCCTAATATAAACTATGGCTACACCTTC	CASSPNINYGYTF
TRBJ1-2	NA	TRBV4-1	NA	TGCGCCAGCAGCCAAGATAGGCGAGGATCCTATGGCTACACCTTC	CASSQDRRGSYGYTF
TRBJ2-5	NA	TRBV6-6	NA	TGTGCCAGCAGCAACAGGCGCCAAGAGACCCAGTACTTC	CASSNRRQETQYF
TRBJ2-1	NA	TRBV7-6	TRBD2	TGTGCCAGCAGCTTATCCGGAGCGGGGGCTGCCTACAATGAGCAGTTCTTC	CASSLSGAGAAYNEQFF
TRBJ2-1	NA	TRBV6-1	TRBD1	TGTGCCAGCAGTTTCCAGGGGGCGCGCTATGAGCAGTTCTTC	CASSFQGARYEQFF
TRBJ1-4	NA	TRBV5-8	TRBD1	TGTGCCAGCAGCATCGGGACAGGGGCAACTAATGAAAAACTGTTTTTT	CASSIGTGATNEKLFF
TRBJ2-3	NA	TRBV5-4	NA	TGTGCCAGCAGCTTACTCACAGGGACAGATACGCAGTATTTT	CASSLLTGTDTQYF
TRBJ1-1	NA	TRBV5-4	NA	TGTGCCAGCAGCATAACAGCTGGCACTGAAGCTTTCTTT	CASSITAGTEAFF
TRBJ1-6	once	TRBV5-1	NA	TGCGCCAGCAGCTTGGTGGCCCCCCCGGGTATGGATAATTCACCCCTCCACTTT	CASSLVAPPGMDNSPLHF
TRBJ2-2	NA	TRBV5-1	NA	TGCGCCAGCAGCTCGCTCGTAGGGGGGGCTAACACCGGGGAGCTGTTTTTT	CASSSLVGGANTGELFF